Listed below are T cell receptor beta chains from one sample, sequenced in a study of blood T cells in healthy people across ages. Each CDR3 protein gets one entry after TCRdb re-called the 5' RACE reads with MiXCR. In the table there are about 970,000 distinct CDR3 sequences, 45% to 60% of which are singletons. Specimen: blood. All receptors come from a woman aged 60-75 years in good health. CDR3s leave out the opening cysteine and the closing phenylalanine or tryptophan.

TRBJ1-1 | TRBV28 | ASSSLDPLKRNTEAF
TRBJ2-3 | TRBV4-1 | ASSQRPTSRLEDTQY
TRBJ2-1 | TRBV24-1 | ATSDSGRAGNEQF
TRBJ1-2 | TRBV5-6 | ASSLYLGATNYGYT
TRBJ2-7 | TRBV4-1 | ASSHPGVYEQY
TRBJ2-3 | TRBV9 | ASSVTRSTDTQY
TRBJ1-5 | TRBV10-3 | AISAQSPSNQPQH
TRBJ2-6 | TRBV5-1 | ASSGQVSGANVLT
TRBJ2-7 | TRBV7-2 | ASSLWRDEQY
TRBJ2-5 | TRBV15 | ATSRDIAGETQY
TRBJ1-1 | TRBV9 | ASSFSDGGGSQAF
TRBJ1-6 | TRBV6-2/TRBV6-3 | ASSYSPGTHSPLH
TRBJ2-2 | TRBV4-2 | ASSQLGVRAWTGELF
TRBJ1-1 | TRBV27 | ASRGGLLQTEAF
TRBJ2-7 | TRBV2 | ASSPAGGRGYEQY
TRBJ1-2 | TRBV7-2 | ASSLGAGYSYT
TRBJ2-2 | TRBV5-5 | ASRGEWTGELF
TRBJ1-2 | TRBV28 | ASSLSVGPNGYT
TRBJ2-7 | TRBV5-1 | ASSPLSLTGVGGYEQY
TRBJ1-5 | TRBV20-1 | SAPLRGGNQPQH
TRBJ2-1 | TRBV6-4 | ASSVGVGSYNEQF
TRBJ1-5 | TRBV27 | ASSLLVGQPQH
TRBJ2-5 | TRBV7-2 | ASSAVRETQY
TRBJ2-7 | TRBV27 | ASRSYLQGLRWDYEQY